Listed below are T cell receptor beta chains from one sample, sequenced in a study of blood T cell repertoires in COVID-19. This table comes from immunoSEQ multiplex PCR, and its TCRdb copy is limited to in-frame clones, with some not included. The sample consists of approximately 350,000 clones, roughly nine tenths of them appearing once. Sequences were obtained from peripheral blood. These receptors all stem from a woman in her 30s with COVID-19, enrolled during active disease. The CDR3 runs from the conserved cysteine through the conserved F or W. Each record gives: clone size, D gene, V gene, J gene, CDR3 protein, CDR3 DNA. The D gene is left open where the match is weak. Rows may omit the clone size; those that give it use once, few, many or a size class.

abundance: NA
d_gene: NA
v_gene: TRBV6-1
j_gene: TRBJ2-7
CDR3aa: CASSEARMGGEQYF
CDR3nt: TGTGCCAGCAGTGAAGCGCGGATGGGGGGCGAGCAGTACTTC

abundance: once
d_gene: TRBD2
v_gene: TRBV18
j_gene: TRBJ2-5
CDR3aa: CASSPQSGTSGGSATQYF
CDR3nt: TGTGCCAGCTCACCCCAGAGCGGGACTAGCGGGGGGTCGGCGACCCAGTACTTC

abundance: NA
d_gene: NA
v_gene: TRBV13
j_gene: TRBJ1-2
CDR3aa: CASSQDRSPYGYTF
CDR3nt: TGTGCCAGCAGCCAAGACAGGTCTCCCTATGGCTACACCTTC

abundance: NA
d_gene: TRBD1
v_gene: TRBV5-1
j_gene: TRBJ2-1
CDR3aa: CASSLAFGWPGGENEQFF
CDR3nt: TGCGCCAGCAGCTTGGCGTTTGGGTGGCCAGGGGGCGAGAATGAGCAGTTCTTC

abundance: once
d_gene: NA
v_gene: TRBV6-5
j_gene: TRBJ1-4
CDR3aa: CASKLGTSNEKLFF
CDR3nt: TGTGCCAGCAAACTTGGGACTTCCAATGAAAAACTGTTTTTT

abundance: NA
d_gene: TRBD2
v_gene: TRBV6-5
j_gene: TRBJ2-7
CDR3aa: CASSYSPSGGSYEQYF
CDR3nt: TGTGCCAGCAGTTACTCGCCTAGCGGGGGATCCTACGAGCAGTACTTC

abundance: NA
d_gene: TRBD1
v_gene: TRBV6-5
j_gene: TRBJ1-1
CDR3aa: CASSWTGLTRGTEAFF
CDR3nt: TGTGCCAGCAGTTGGACAGGGCTAACCCGGGGGACTGAAGCTTTCTTT

abundance: NA
d_gene: NA
v_gene: TRBV10-2
j_gene: TRBJ1-5
CDR3aa: CASSYDPDGGDQPQHF
CDR3nt: TGCGCCAGCAGCTACGATCCGGACGGAGGCGATCAGCCCCAGCATTTT

abundance: NA
d_gene: NA
v_gene: TRBV6-5
j_gene: TRBJ2-1
CDR3aa: CASRAGLTYNEQFF
CDR3nt: TGTGCCAGCAGGGCAGGACTAACTTACAATGAGCAGTTCTTC

abundance: NA
d_gene: TRBD1
v_gene: TRBV6-5
j_gene: TRBJ1-2
CDR3aa: CASSYSSSGGHGYTF
CDR3nt: TGTGCCAGCAGTTACTCGAGTTCAGGGGGCCATGGCTACACCTTC

abundance: NA
d_gene: TRBD1
v_gene: TRBV3-1/TRBV3-2
j_gene: TRBJ2-7
CDR3aa: CASSQSGQLGEQYF
CDR3nt: TGTGCCAGCAGCCAATCGGGACAGTTGGGCGAGCAGTACTTC

abundance: few
d_gene: NA
v_gene: TRBV5-5
j_gene: TRBJ2-1
CDR3aa: CASSLGKTVDEQFF
CDR3nt: TGTGCCAGCAGCTTGGGCAAAACGGTGGATGAGCAGTTCTTC

abundance: NA
d_gene: NA
v_gene: TRBV5-3
j_gene: TRBJ1-1
CDR3aa: CARSQKRQEKGYNTEAFF
CDR3nt: TGTGCCAGAAGCCAGAAAAGACAGGAAAAGGGCTATAACACTGAAGCTTTCTTT

abundance: NA
d_gene: NA
v_gene: TRBV19
j_gene: TRBJ1-3
CDR3aa: CASSESRDSGNTIYF
CDR3nt: TGTGCCAGTAGCGAGAGCCGTGACTCTGGAAACACCATATATTTT

abundance: NA
d_gene: NA
v_gene: TRBV27
j_gene: TRBJ2-1
CDR3aa: CASSGLGVGNEQFF
CDR3nt: TGTGCCAGCAGTGGCCTAGGGGTCGGAAATGAGCAGTTCTTC

abundance: NA
d_gene: TRBD1
v_gene: TRBV18
j_gene: TRBJ2-5
CDR3aa: CASSPLGQIQETQYF
CDR3nt: TGTGCCAGCTCACCTTTGGGACAGATACAAGAGACCCAGTACTTC

abundance: NA
d_gene: NA
v_gene: TRBV30
j_gene: TRBJ2-1
CDR3aa: CAWSVTGSPYNEQFF
CDR3nt: TGTGCCTGGAGTGTAACGGGTAGTCCCTACAATGAGCAGTTCTTC

abundance: NA
d_gene: NA
v_gene: TRBV2
j_gene: TRBJ1-6
CDR3aa: CASNSEASYNSPLHF
CDR3nt: TGTGCCAGCAATTCCGAGGCCTCCTATAATTCACCCCTCCACTTT

abundance: once
d_gene: TRBD2
v_gene: TRBV4-2
j_gene: TRBJ2-2
CDR3aa: CASSQEVAGNTGELFF
CDR3nt: TGTGCCAGCAGCCAAGAAGTAGCGGGAAACACCGGGGAGCTGTTTTTT

abundance: NA
d_gene: TRBD1
v_gene: TRBV9
j_gene: TRBJ2-2
CDR3aa: CASAPGTARTYTGELFF
CDR3nt: TGTGCCAGCGCCCCCGGGACAGCACGCACATACACCGGGGAGCTGTTTTTT

abundance: few
d_gene: TRBD1
v_gene: TRBV2
j_gene: TRBJ1-6
CDR3aa: CASSAPTGFNSPLHF
CDR3nt: TGTGCCAGCAGTGCGCCGACAGGGTTTAATTCACCCCTCCACTTT

abundance: few
d_gene: NA
v_gene: TRBV6-6
j_gene: TRBJ1-1
CDR3aa: CASTGTSAFF
CDR3nt: TGTGCCAGCACCGGGACAAGCGCTTTCTTT

abundance: NA
d_gene: NA
v_gene: TRBV15
j_gene: TRBJ1-5
CDR3aa: CATSSRQESNQPQHF
CDR3nt: TGTGCCACCAGCAGCCGACAGGAGAGCAATCAGCCCCAGCATTTT

abundance: NA
d_gene: NA
v_gene: TRBV19
j_gene: TRBJ1-1
CDR3aa: CASRQGSTEAFF
CDR3nt: TGTGCCAGTAGACAGGGATCCACTGAAGCTTTCTTT

abundance: NA
d_gene: NA
v_gene: TRBV10-3
j_gene: TRBJ1-2
CDR3aa: CAISESGQNYGYTF
CDR3nt: TGTGCCATCAGTGAGTCCGGACAGAACTATGGCTACACCTTC

abundance: few
d_gene: NA
v_gene: TRBV30
j_gene: TRBJ1-1
CDR3aa: CAWSVNQGPAFF
CDR3nt: TGTGCCTGGAGTGTAAATCAGGGGCCGGCTTTCTTT

abundance: NA
d_gene: TRBD1
v_gene: TRBV5-1
j_gene: TRBJ2-7
CDR3aa: CASSPGQGGEQYF
CDR3nt: TGCGCCAGCAGCCCGGGACAGGGGGGCGAGCAGTACTTC

abundance: NA
d_gene: NA
v_gene: TRBV10-3
j_gene: TRBJ1-1
CDR3aa: CAISGGGQPNTEAFF
CDR3nt: TGTGCCATCAGTGGGGGAGGACAACCGAACACTGAAGCTTTCTTT

abundance: NA
d_gene: TRBD1
v_gene: TRBV6-5
j_gene: TRBJ2-2
CDR3aa: CASSYGNRGTGELFF
CDR3nt: TGTGCCAGCAGTTACGGAAACAGGGGCACCGGGGAGCTGTTTTTT

abundance: NA
d_gene: TRBD1
v_gene: TRBV11-1
j_gene: TRBJ1-2
CDR3aa: CASSRTGARYGYTF
CDR3nt: TGTGCCAGCAGCCGAACAGGGGCCCGGTATGGCTACACCTTC

abundance: NA
d_gene: TRBD1
v_gene: TRBV7-2
j_gene: TRBJ2-2
CDR3aa: CATSDGTGAPGELFF
CDR3nt: TGTGCCACCTCAGACGGGACAGGGGCGCCCGGGGAGCTGTTTTTT

abundance: NA
d_gene: NA
v_gene: TRBV6-5
j_gene: TRBJ1-2
CDR3aa: CASTDSYGYTF
CDR3nt: TGTGCCAGCACCGACAGCTATGGCTACACCTTC

abundance: NA
d_gene: TRBD2
v_gene: TRBV4-2
j_gene: TRBJ2-7
CDR3aa: CASSQGQGTSLDEQYF
CDR3nt: TGTGCCAGCAGCCAAGGGCAAGGGACTAGCTTGGACGAGCAGTACTTC

abundance: once
d_gene: NA
v_gene: TRBV27
j_gene: TRBJ1-1
CDR3aa: CASSLVADTEAFF
CDR3nt: TGTGCCAGCAGTTTGGTCGCGGACACTGAAGCTTTCTTT

abundance: NA
d_gene: TRBD1
v_gene: TRBV7-9
j_gene: TRBJ1-4
CDR3aa: CASSRDRATNEKLFF
CDR3nt: TGTGCCAGCAGTCGGGACAGGGCGACTAATGAAAAACTGTTTTTT

abundance: NA
d_gene: TRBD2
v_gene: TRBV13
j_gene: TRBJ2-1
CDR3aa: CASTPVLAGGPLGEQFF
CDR3nt: TGTGCCAGCACCCCGGTGCTAGCGGGAGGTCCTTTGGGTGAGCAGTTCTTC